The 5 T cell receptor beta chains in this list originate from one sample, sequenced in a study of Ad26.COV2.S vaccination and SARS-CoV-2 variants. Sequencing used immunoSEQ multiplex PCR; TCRdb keeps in-frame clones, though not all of them. The sample carries around 300,000 clones, roughly 90% recorded once. As to treatment: 15 to 20 received Ad26.COV2.S at low or high dose, single or two shots; roughly five received placebo; per-sample allocation not given. Day 63 after the first injection of vaccine or placebo was the sampling time. Sequenced material: peripheral blood, taken in a trial of Ad26.COV2.S vaccine versus placebo. These receptors originate from a person between 18 and 65 years old who received the Ad26.COV2.S COVID-19 vaccine or a placebo.

This chain's CDR3 is CASSPRTGAGNTIYF. In nucleotides, the CDR3 is TGTGCCAGTAGTCCCCGGACAGGGGCGGGAAACACCATATATTTT. The V and J genes are TRBV19 and TRBJ1-3; TRBD1 matches 9 bases. The CDR3 runs 15 residues. Germline V gene sequence: CDR1 LNHDA, CDR2 SQIVND (reference sequence). V trimming: 5 bases; J trimming: 4 bases; junction bases outside the gene matches: 6.

The rearrangement links TRBV20-1 to TRBJ2-7; no reliable D call. Germline CDR1 is DFQATT and CDR2 is SNEGSKA (reference sequence). The V end was cut by 4 bases, the J end by 9 bases, with 10 bases between. The CDR3 covers 10 residues. The CDR3, as DNA: TGCAGTGCTATGGACCTCCGGCAGTACTTC. Translation gives CSAMDLRQYF.

This clone was recorded a few times. The V and J genes are TRBV7-8 and TRBJ2-7; D may be TRBD1 or TRBD2 (6 bases each). The CDR3 has 11 amino acids. Germline V lookup: CDR1 SGHVS, CDR2 FQNEAQ. This CDR3 reads CASGAPYEQYF. The CDR3 DNA follows: TGTGCGTCGGGGGCTCCCTACGAGCAGTACTTC.

J is TRBJ1-5 and V is TRBV28; the D is unclear. The V end lost 3 bases, the J end lost 6 bases, and 9 bases lay between the germline ends. CDR1 is MDHEN, CDR2 SYDVKM, per germline. There are 13 residues in the CDR3. Written as DNA, the CDR3 is TGTGCCAGCAGTTTGAGGGCGAGTCAGCCCCAGCATTTT. Translating it yields CASSLRASQPQHF.

V is TRBV7-2 and J is TRBJ2-7; 9 bases line up with TRBD2. The V segment lost 1 base and the J segment 4 bases; nucleotides outside the gene matches: 5. The germline CDR1 and CDR2 sequences are SGHTA and FQGNSA. The CDR3 sequence is 15 residues long. CDR3 DNA: TGTGCCAGCAGCTTAGAACTAGCGGGCTGGTACGAGCAGTACTTC. Protein: CASSLELAGWYEQYF. The variable domain in full, with the rest retrieved from reference TRBV7-2 and TRBJ2-7, is GAGVSQSPSNKVTEKGKDVELRCDPISGHTALYWYRQSLGQGLEFLIYFQGNSAPDKSGLPSDRFSAERTGGSVSTLTIQRTQQEDSAVYLCASSLELAGWYEQYFGPGTRLTVT.